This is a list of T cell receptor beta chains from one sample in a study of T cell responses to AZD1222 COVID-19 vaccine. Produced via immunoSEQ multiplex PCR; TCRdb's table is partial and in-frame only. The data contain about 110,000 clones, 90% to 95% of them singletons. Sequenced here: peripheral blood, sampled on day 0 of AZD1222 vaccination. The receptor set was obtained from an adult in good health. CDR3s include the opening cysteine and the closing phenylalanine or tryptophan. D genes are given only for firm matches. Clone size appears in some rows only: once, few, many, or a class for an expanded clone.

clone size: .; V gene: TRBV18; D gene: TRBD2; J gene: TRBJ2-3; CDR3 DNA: TGTGCCAGCTCACACCAGCCCCTAGCGGGAGTGTCAGATACGCAGTATTTT; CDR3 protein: CASSHQPLAGVSDTQYF
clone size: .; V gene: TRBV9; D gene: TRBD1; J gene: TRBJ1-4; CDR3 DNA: TGTGCCAGCAGCCTTGGACAGGGAATAAATGAAAAACTGTTTTTT; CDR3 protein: CASSLGQGINEKLFF
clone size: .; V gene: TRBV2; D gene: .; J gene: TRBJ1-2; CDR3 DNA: TGTGCCACCCGGGAACGGGACTATGGCTACACCTTC; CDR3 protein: CATRERDYGYTF
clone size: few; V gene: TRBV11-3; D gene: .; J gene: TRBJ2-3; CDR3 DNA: TGTGCCAGCAGCTTTGACTTGTCAGATACGCAGTATTTT; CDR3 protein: CASSFDLSDTQYF
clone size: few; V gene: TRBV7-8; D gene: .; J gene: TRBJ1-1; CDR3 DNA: TGTGCCAGCAGCTTAGACGCAGGGGAGGGGAACACTGAAGCTTTCTTT; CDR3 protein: CASSLDAGEGNTEAFF
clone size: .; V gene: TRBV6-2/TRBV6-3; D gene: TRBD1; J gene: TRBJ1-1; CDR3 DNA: TGTGCCAGCAGTTGGGGACAGGGGTTTTTCAACACTGAAGCTTTCTTT; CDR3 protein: CASSWGQGFFNTEAFF
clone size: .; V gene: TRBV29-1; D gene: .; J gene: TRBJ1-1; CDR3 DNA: TGCAGCGTTGTAGGGTCAGCGAACACTGAAGCTTTCTTT; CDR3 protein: CSVVGSANTEAFF
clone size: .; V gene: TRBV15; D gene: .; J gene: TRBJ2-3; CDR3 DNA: TGTGCCACCAGCTCCGCCAGGACAGCCAGCACAGATACGCAGTATTTT; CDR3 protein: CATSSARTASTDTQYF
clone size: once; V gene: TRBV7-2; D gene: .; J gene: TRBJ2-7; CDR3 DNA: TGTGCCAGCAGCTCGGCCGGGTTACATATACAGCAGTACTTC; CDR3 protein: CASSSAGLHIQQYF
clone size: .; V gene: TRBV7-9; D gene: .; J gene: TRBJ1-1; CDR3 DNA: TGTGCCAGCAGCTTAGACCCAAGTCTGGGGGCTTTCTTT; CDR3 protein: CASSLDPSLGAFF
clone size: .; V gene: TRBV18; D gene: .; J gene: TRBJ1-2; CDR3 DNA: TGTGCCAGCTCACCCGGGGCCGATCTTGGCTATGGCTACACCTTC; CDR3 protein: CASSPGADLGYGYTF
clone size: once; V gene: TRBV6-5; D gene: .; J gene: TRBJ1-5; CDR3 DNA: TGTGCCAGCAGCCTCGTCTCGGGGAGCAATCAGCCCCAGCATTTT; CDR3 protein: CASSLVSGSNQPQHF
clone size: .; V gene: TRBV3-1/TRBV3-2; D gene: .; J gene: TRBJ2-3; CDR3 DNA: TGTGCCAGCAGCCAAGAGGTTAGGACAGATACGCAGTATTTT; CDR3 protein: CASSQEVRTDTQYF
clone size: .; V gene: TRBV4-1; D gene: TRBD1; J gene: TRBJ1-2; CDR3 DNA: TGCGCCAGCAGCCAAGATCGACAGGGGGCGTATGGCTACACCTTC; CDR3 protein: CASSQDRQGAYGYTF
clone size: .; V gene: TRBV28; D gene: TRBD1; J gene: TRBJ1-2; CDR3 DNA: TGTGCCAGCAGTACAGCCGGGACAGGATCGTATGGCTACACCTTC; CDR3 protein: CASSTAGTGSYGYTF
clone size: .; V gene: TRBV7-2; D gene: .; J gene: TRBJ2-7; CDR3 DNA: TGTGCCAGCAGCTGGTTCGGCGAGCAGTACTTC; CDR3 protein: CASSWFGEQYF
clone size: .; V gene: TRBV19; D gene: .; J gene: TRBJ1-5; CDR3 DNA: TGTGCCAGTAGTATTCGAAGAGGCTCGAATCGACAGCCCCAGCATTTT; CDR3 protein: CASSIRRGSNRQPQHF
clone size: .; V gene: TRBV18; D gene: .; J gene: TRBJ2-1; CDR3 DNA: TGTGCCAGCTCCACGGGACAAGACAATGAGCAGTTCTTC; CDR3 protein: CASSTGQDNEQFF
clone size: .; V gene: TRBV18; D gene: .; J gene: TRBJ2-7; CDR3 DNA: TGTGCCAGCTCAGCTACCCCAGGGCGCAGCTCCTACGAGCAGTACTTC; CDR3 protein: CASSATPGRSSYEQYF
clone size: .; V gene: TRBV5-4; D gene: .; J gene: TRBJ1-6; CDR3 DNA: TGTGCCAGCAGACCGGAGCCCGGCGGACCCCTCCACTTT; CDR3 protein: CASRPEPGGPLHF
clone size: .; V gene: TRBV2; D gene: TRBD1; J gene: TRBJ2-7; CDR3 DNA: TGTGCCAGCGGGGACAGCTACGAGCAGTACTTC; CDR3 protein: CASGDSYEQYF
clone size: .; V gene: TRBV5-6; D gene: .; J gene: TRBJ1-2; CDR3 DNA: TGTGCCAGCAGCTACTCGGTTGGAGGTAGGAACTATGGCTACACCTTC; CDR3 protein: CASSYSVGGRNYGYTF
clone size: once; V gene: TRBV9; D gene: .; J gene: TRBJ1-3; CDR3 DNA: TGTGCCAGCAGCGTAGAGGCAATTGGAAACACCATATATTTT; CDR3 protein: CASSVEAIGNTIYF
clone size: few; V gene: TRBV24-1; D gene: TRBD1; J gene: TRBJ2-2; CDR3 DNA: TGTGCCACCAGTGACCAAAGGACAGGGAGTGAGACCGGGGAGCTGTTTTTT; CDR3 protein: CATSDQRTGSETGELFF
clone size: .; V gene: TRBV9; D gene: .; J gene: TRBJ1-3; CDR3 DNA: TGTGCCAGCAGCCCACAAAGCCCCGTCGTCTACTCTGGAAACACCATATATTTT; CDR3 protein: CASSPQSPVVYSGNTIYF
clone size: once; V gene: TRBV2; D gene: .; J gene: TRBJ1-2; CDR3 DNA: TGTGCCAGCACCGCAGACCGAGATGCCGCCGTCTATGGCTACACCTTC; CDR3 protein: CASTADRDAAVYGYTF
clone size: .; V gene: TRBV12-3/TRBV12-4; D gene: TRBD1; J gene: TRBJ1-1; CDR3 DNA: TGTGCCAGCAGCTCACTACAGGGGGCAGAGGCTTTCTTT; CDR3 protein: CASSSLQGAEAFF
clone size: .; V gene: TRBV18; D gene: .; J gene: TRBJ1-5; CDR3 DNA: TGTGCCAGCTCACCAGTGCAGGGTAAACAGCCCCAGCATTTT; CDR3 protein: CASSPVQGKQPQHF
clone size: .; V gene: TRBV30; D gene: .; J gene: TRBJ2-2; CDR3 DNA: TGTGCCTGGTCAAACACCGGGGAGCTGTTTTTT; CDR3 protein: CAWSNTGELFF
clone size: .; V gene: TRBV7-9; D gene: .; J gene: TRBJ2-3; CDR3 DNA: TGTGCCAGCAGCTTCCCCGGCTCCCAGGGTACGCAGTATTTT; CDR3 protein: CASSFPGSQGTQYF
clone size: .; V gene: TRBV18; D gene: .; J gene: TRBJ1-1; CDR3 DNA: TGTGCCAGCTCCCTTAATCCGGTCGAGGTAGCTTTCTTT; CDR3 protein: CASSLNPVEVAFF
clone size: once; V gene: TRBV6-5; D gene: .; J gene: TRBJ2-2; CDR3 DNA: TGTGCCAGCATTCCCCAGACAGGCGCAACCGGGGAGCTGTTTTTT; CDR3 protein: CASIPQTGATGELFF
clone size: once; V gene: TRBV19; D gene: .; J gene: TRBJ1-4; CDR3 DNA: TGTGCCAGTAGTATCATCGCAACTAATGAAAAACTGTTTTTT; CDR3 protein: CASSIIATNEKLFF
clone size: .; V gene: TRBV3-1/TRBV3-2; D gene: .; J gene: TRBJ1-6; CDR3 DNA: TGTGCCAGCAGCCAAGATAGGGGCTCCTATAATTCACCCCTCCACTTT; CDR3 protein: CASSQDRGSYNSPLHF
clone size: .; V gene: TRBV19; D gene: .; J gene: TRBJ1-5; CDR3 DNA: TGTGCCAGTAGTATCTTTACAGGGATTAGCAATCAGCCCCAGCATTTT; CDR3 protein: CASSIFTGISNQPQHF
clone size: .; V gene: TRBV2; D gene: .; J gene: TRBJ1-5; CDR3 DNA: TGTGCCAGCAGTCCCCGAGGGATTCGCGGGCAGCCCCAGCATTTT; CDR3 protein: CASSPRGIRGQPQHF
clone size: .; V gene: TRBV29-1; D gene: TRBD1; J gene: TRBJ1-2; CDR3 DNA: TGCAGCGTTCGGGACAGGGGTGGTGTAGACTATGGCTACACCTTC; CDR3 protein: CSVRDRGGVDYGYTF
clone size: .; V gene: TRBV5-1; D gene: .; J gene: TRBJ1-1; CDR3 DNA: TGCGCCAGCAGCTTGGTTGAGGACCGCATGAACACTGAAGCTTTCTTT; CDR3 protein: CASSLVEDRMNTEAFF
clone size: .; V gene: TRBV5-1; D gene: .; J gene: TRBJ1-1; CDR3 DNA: TGCGCCAGCAGCTTGGTCTTGGGGGGCGGGAAGACTGAAGCTTTCTTT; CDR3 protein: CASSLVLGGGKTEAFF
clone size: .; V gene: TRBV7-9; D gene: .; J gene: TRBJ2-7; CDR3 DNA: TGTGCCAGCAGCACGGGGACCGGGGGGCCCTACGAGCAGTACTTC; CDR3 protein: CASSTGTGGPYEQYF
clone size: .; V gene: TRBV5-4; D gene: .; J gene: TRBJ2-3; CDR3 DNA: TGTGCCAGCAGCTTGCGGGACTCCACAGATACGCAGTATTTT; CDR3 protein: CASSLRDSTDTQYF
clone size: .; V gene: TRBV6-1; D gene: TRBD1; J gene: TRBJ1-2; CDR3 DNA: TGTGCCAGCAGTGAGGGACAGGGCCGGGGCTACACCTTC; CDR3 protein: CASSEGQGRGYTF
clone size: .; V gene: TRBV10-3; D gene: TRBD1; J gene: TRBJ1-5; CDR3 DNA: TGTGCCATCAGTGAGAGGACAGGGGATGGGCAGCCCCAGCATTTT; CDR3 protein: CAISERTGDGQPQHF
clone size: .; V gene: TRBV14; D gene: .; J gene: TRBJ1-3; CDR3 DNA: TGTGCCAGCAGCCAGGCCGGAAGCTCTGGAAACACCATATATTTT; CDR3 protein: CASSQAGSSGNTIYF
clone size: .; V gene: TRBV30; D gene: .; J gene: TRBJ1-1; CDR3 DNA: TGTGCCTGGAAGAGAACTGAAGCTTTCTTT; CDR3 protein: CAWKRTEAFF
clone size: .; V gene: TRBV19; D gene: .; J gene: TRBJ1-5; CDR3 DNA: TGTGCCAGTAGTATTGGCGGGCTACGGGGGCGAAATCAGCCCCAGCATTTT; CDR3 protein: CASSIGGLRGRNQPQHF
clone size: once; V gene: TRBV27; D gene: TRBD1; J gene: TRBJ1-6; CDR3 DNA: TGTGCCAGCAGTCGTATCACAGGGGGCAGGAGTAGGAATTCACCCCTCCACTTT; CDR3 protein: CASSRITGGRSRNSPLHF
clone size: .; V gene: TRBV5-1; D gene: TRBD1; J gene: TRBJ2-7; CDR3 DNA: TGCGCCAGCAGACGGACAGGGGGAAACTACGAGCAGTACTTC; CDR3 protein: CASRRTGGNYEQYF